A selection of T cell receptor beta chains follows, all from one sample in a study of T cell repertoires in cytomegalovirus infection. TCRdb re-analysed the reads in MiXCR, keeping a single row per CDR3 protein. This sample has fewer than 650,000 distinct CDR3 sequences; around two fifths occur once, and the top ten carry 48%. Their antigen targets remain unknown. The sequencing here drew on cultured PBMCs, taken from culture after CMV antigen stimulation. These receptors originate from a human donor in good health (CMV status not recorded). Some clones in this sample may be carry-over from other donors' samples. Both conserved end residues are part of each CDR3. Fields, in order: D gene, V gene, clone size, J gene, CDR3 protein, CDR3 DNA. A D gene is named only where the DNA matches it firmly. Only part of the rows carry a size: once, few, many, or a class if the clone is expanded.

D gene: TRBD1; V gene: TRBV11-2; clone size: NA; J gene: TRBJ2-6; CDR3 protein: CATRDRVNSGANVLTF; CDR3 DNA: TGTGCCACCAGAGACAGGGTCAACTCTGGGGCCAACGTCCTGACTTTC
D gene: NA; V gene: TRBV6-2/TRBV6-3; clone size: NA; J gene: TRBJ2-7; CDR3 protein: CASSLGHFYEQYF; CDR3 DNA: TGTGCCAGCAGTTTAGGACATTTCTACGAGCAGTACTTC
D gene: TRBD2; V gene: TRBV12-3/TRBV12-4; clone size: NA; J gene: TRBJ2-3; CDR3 protein: CASSPRLAGDVTQYF; CDR3 DNA: TGTGCCAGCAGCCCCCGACTAGCGGGAGACGTTACGCAGTATTTT
D gene: NA; V gene: TRBV19; clone size: few; J gene: TRBJ2-1; CDR3 protein: CASRTSPGNEQFF; CDR3 DNA: TGTGCCAGTAGGACTAGTCCGGGGAATGAGCAGTTCTTC
D gene: NA; V gene: TRBV20-1; clone size: NA; J gene: TRBJ2-7; CDR3 protein: CSASRSMPTYEQYF; CDR3 DNA: TGCAGTGCTAGCCGATCTATGCCTACCTACGAGCAGTACTTC
D gene: NA; V gene: TRBV7-2; clone size: NA; J gene: TRBJ2-7; CDR3 protein: CAGSSRQSYEQYF; CDR3 DNA: TGTGCCGGCAGCTCCCGCCAGTCCTACGAGCAGTACTTC
D gene: NA; V gene: TRBV12-3/TRBV12-4; clone size: NA; J gene: TRBJ2-7; CDR3 protein: CASSFEYYEQYF; CDR3 DNA: TGTGCCAGCAGTTTCGAATACTACGAGCAGTACTTC
D gene: NA; V gene: TRBV20-1; clone size: NA; J gene: TRBJ2-1; CDR3 protein: CSARDRQGRNEQFF; CDR3 DNA: TGCAGTGCTAGAGATCGGCAGGGGAGGAATGAGCAGTTCTTC
D gene: TRBD2; V gene: TRBV7-2; clone size: few; J gene: TRBJ2-5; CDR3 protein: CASNPPGLAGGPGETQYF; CDR3 DNA: TGTGCCAGCAACCCCCCGGGACTAGCGGGGGGGCCAGGGGAGACCCAGTACTTC
D gene: NA; V gene: TRBV7-9; clone size: many; J gene: TRBJ2-1; CDR3 protein: CASSRGVEQFF; CDR3 DNA: TGTGCCAGCTCTCGAGGTGTTGAGCAGTTCTTC
D gene: NA; V gene: TRBV12-3/TRBV12-4; clone size: many; J gene: TRBJ2-7; CDR3 protein: CASSLGATPYEQYF; CDR3 DNA: TGTGCCAGCAGTTTGGGGGCTACCCCCTACGAGCAGTACTTC
D gene: NA; V gene: TRBV7-2; clone size: many; J gene: TRBJ2-5; CDR3 protein: CASSLWVGETQYF; CDR3 DNA: TGTGCCAGCAGCTTGTGGGTAGGGGAGACCCAGTACTTC
D gene: TRBD2; V gene: TRBV14; clone size: NA; J gene: TRBJ2-1; CDR3 protein: CASSHRTSGSYNEQFF; CDR3 DNA: TGTGCCAGCAGCCACCGGACTAGCGGTTCCTACAATGAGCAGTTCTTC
D gene: NA; V gene: TRBV7-2; clone size: NA; J gene: TRBJ2-1; CDR3 protein: CASSLMKREEQFF; CDR3 DNA: TGTGCCAGCAGCTTAATGAAGAGGGAGGAGCAGTTCTTC
D gene: NA; V gene: TRBV7-8; clone size: many; J gene: TRBJ1-5; CDR3 protein: CASSLQENQPQHF; CDR3 DNA: TGTGCCAGCAGCTTACAGGAAAATCAGCCCCAGCATTTT
D gene: NA; V gene: TRBV29-1; clone size: NA; J gene: TRBJ2-3; CDR3 protein: CSVEVGADTQYF; CDR3 DNA: TGCAGCGTTGAAGTTGGTGCCGATACGCAGTATTTT
D gene: TRBD1; V gene: TRBV4-3; clone size: NA; J gene: TRBJ2-2; CDR3 protein: CASSQDPYFRTTTGIDTGELFF; CDR3 DNA: TGCGCCAGCAGCCAAGATCCATATTTCCGGACGACGACAGGGATCGACACCGGGGAGCTGTTTTTT
D gene: TRBD2; V gene: TRBV27; clone size: NA; J gene: TRBJ2-7; CDR3 protein: CASKSNEREGRYEQYF; CDR3 DNA: TGTGCCAGCAAGAGTAACGAGCGGGAGGGCCGCTACGAGCAGTACTTC
D gene: NA; V gene: TRBV6-2/TRBV6-3; clone size: few; J gene: TRBJ1-1; CDR3 protein: CASSQFGVGAPNTEAFF; CDR3 DNA: TGTGCCAGCAGCCAGTTTGGGGTTGGGGCGCCGAACACTGAAGCTTTCTTT
D gene: TRBD1; V gene: TRBV28; clone size: NA; J gene: TRBJ1-6; CDR3 protein: CASSSSGQGNSPLHF; CDR3 DNA: TGTGCCAGCAGTTCAAGCGGACAGGGAAATTCACCCCTCCACTTT
D gene: TRBD2; V gene: TRBV6-2/TRBV6-3; clone size: few; J gene: TRBJ2-3; CDR3 protein: CASRTSGTADTQYF; CDR3 DNA: TGTGCCAGCAGAACTAGCGGGACGGCAGATACGCAGTATTTT
D gene: NA; V gene: TRBV19; clone size: NA; J gene: TRBJ1-4; CDR3 protein: CASSMRGNVEKLFF; CDR3 DNA: TGTGCCAGTAGTATGCGGGGGAATGTTGAAAAACTGTTTTTT
D gene: NA; V gene: TRBV20-1; clone size: NA; J gene: TRBJ1-5; CDR3 protein: CSARVNSNQPQHF; CDR3 DNA: TGCAGTGCTAGAGTTAATAGCAATCAGCCCCAGCATTTT
D gene: TRBD2; V gene: TRBV7-4; clone size: few; J gene: TRBJ2-1; CDR3 protein: CASSHTSGSQFF; CDR3 DNA: TGTGCCAGCAGCCATACTAGCGGGAGTCAGTTCTTC
D gene: NA; V gene: TRBV11-2; clone size: NA; J gene: TRBJ2-3; CDR3 protein: CASSLDRWGNSGTQYF; CDR3 DNA: TGTGCCAGCAGCTTAGATCGCTGGGGAAACTCGGGTACGCAGTATTTT
D gene: TRBD2; V gene: TRBV11-3; clone size: NA; J gene: TRBJ2-7; CDR3 protein: CASSLGAGDLSYEQYF; CDR3 DNA: TGTGCCAGCAGCTTAGGGGCGGGGGACCTCTCCTACGAGCAGTACTTC
D gene: TRBD2; V gene: TRBV6-5; clone size: NA; J gene: TRBJ2-5; CDR3 protein: CASSVGLAGLSETQYF; CDR3 DNA: TGTGCCAGCAGTGTCGGACTAGCGGGATTGAGCGAGACCCAGTACTTC
D gene: TRBD1; V gene: TRBV18; clone size: few; J gene: TRBJ2-3; CDR3 protein: CASSPPNTGQGAADTQYF; CDR3 DNA: TGTGCCAGCTCACCACCAAATACCGGACAGGGGGCGGCAGATACGCAGTATTTT
D gene: TRBD1; V gene: TRBV19; clone size: NA; J gene: TRBJ1-1; CDR3 protein: CASSPSGAGGFDEAFF; CDR3 DNA: TGTGCCAGTAGTCCCTCGGGGGCAGGGGGCTTCGATGAAGCTTTCTTT
D gene: NA; V gene: TRBV7-6; clone size: few; J gene: TRBJ1-1; CDR3 protein: CASSARVGDTEAFF; CDR3 DNA: TGTGCCAGCAGCGCCAGGGTGGGCGACACTGAAGCTTTCTTT
D gene: TRBD2; V gene: TRBV7-8; clone size: few; J gene: TRBJ2-3; CDR3 protein: CASSSFIGTKDTQYF; CDR3 DNA: TGTGCCAGCAGCTCGTTTATAGGGACTAAAGATACGCAGTATTTT
D gene: TRBD2; V gene: TRBV7-8; clone size: NA; J gene: TRBJ2-1; CDR3 protein: CASSPRTSGTYNEQFF; CDR3 DNA: TGTGCCAGCAGCCCCCGGACTAGCGGGACCTACAATGAGCAGTTCTTC
D gene: NA; V gene: TRBV6-8; clone size: few; J gene: TRBJ1-2; CDR3 protein: CASSLGGEYGYTF; CDR3 DNA: TGTGCCAGCAGCTTGGGAGGGGAGTATGGCTACACCTTC
D gene: NA; V gene: TRBV12-3/TRBV12-4; clone size: NA; J gene: TRBJ2-3; CDR3 protein: CASSRPDTDTQYF; CDR3 DNA: TGTGCCAGCAGCCGGCCCGACACAGATACGCAGTATTTT
D gene: TRBD2; V gene: TRBV6-2/TRBV6-3; clone size: NA; J gene: TRBJ2-1; CDR3 protein: CASCQAGSGNEQFF; CDR3 DNA: TGTGCCAGCTGTCAAGCGGGATCTGGCAATGAGCAGTTCTTC
D gene: NA; V gene: TRBV7-2; clone size: many; J gene: TRBJ2-7; CDR3 protein: CASSLQGEQYF; CDR3 DNA: TGTGCCAGCAGCTTACAGGGAGAGCAGTACTTC
D gene: TRBD2; V gene: TRBV7-2; clone size: NA; J gene: TRBJ2-1; CDR3 protein: CASSLGSGMHNEQFF; CDR3 DNA: TGTGCCAGCAGCTTGGGTAGCGGGATGCACAATGAGCAGTTCTTC
D gene: TRBD2; V gene: TRBV7-2; clone size: few; J gene: TRBJ2-7; CDR3 protein: CASSLLAGVPEQYF; CDR3 DNA: TGTGCCAGCAGCTTACTAGCGGGAGTTCCCGAGCAGTACTTC
D gene: NA; V gene: TRBV15; clone size: few; J gene: TRBJ2-3; CDR3 protein: CATSSDRSTDTQYF; CDR3 DNA: TGTGCCACCAGCAGCGACAGGAGCACAGATACGCAGTATTTT
D gene: TRBD2; V gene: TRBV7-2; clone size: NA; J gene: TRBJ2-5; CDR3 protein: CASRTKILADQETQYF; CDR3 DNA: TGTGCCAGCAGAACGAAGATACTAGCGGATCAAGAGACCCAGTACTTC
D gene: TRBD1; V gene: TRBV7-2; clone size: NA; J gene: TRBJ2-7; CDR3 protein: CASSSGTDVYEQYF; CDR3 DNA: TGTGCCAGCAGCTCCGGGACAGATGTCTACGAGCAGTACTTC
D gene: NA; V gene: TRBV28; clone size: NA; J gene: TRBJ2-3; CDR3 protein: CASSRDGTDTQYF; CDR3 DNA: TGTGCCAGCAGCCGGGACGGCACAGATACGCAGTATTTT
D gene: NA; V gene: TRBV6-1; clone size: NA; J gene: TRBJ1-6; CDR3 protein: CASSPKGGRSSYNSPLHF; CDR3 DNA: TGTGCCAGCAGTCCCAAGGGGGGCAGGAGCTCCTATAATTCACCCCTCCACTTT
D gene: NA; V gene: TRBV2; clone size: NA; J gene: TRBJ2-1; CDR3 protein: CASRGGHYNEQFF; CDR3 DNA: TGTGCCAGCAGGGGGGGACACTACAATGAGCAGTTCTTC
D gene: NA; V gene: TRBV7-2; clone size: few; J gene: TRBJ2-3; CDR3 protein: CASSLATISTDTQYF; CDR3 DNA: TGTGCCAGCAGCTTAGCTACTATTAGCACAGATACGCAGTATTTT
D gene: TRBD2; V gene: TRBV24-1; clone size: NA; J gene: TRBJ2-1; CDR3 protein: CATSDSGGSSYNEQFF; CDR3 DNA: TGTGCCACCAGTGATTCGGGCGGGAGCTCCTACAATGAGCAGTTCTTC
D gene: TRBD1; V gene: TRBV7-6; clone size: few; J gene: TRBJ2-1; CDR3 protein: CASSHRDRGVNEQFF; CDR3 DNA: TGTGCCAGCAGCCACCGGGACAGGGGCGTCAATGAGCAGTTCTTC
D gene: NA; V gene: TRBV20-1; clone size: few; J gene: TRBJ1-5; CDR3 protein: CSAAGGDQPQHF; CDR3 DNA: TGCAGTGCCGCCGGCGGTGATCAGCCCCAGCATTTT
D gene: NA; V gene: TRBV27; clone size: few; J gene: TRBJ1-2; CDR3 protein: CASSGRDTPNYGYTF; CDR3 DNA: TGTGCCAGCAGTGGCCGGGACACTCCTAACTATGGCTACACCTTC